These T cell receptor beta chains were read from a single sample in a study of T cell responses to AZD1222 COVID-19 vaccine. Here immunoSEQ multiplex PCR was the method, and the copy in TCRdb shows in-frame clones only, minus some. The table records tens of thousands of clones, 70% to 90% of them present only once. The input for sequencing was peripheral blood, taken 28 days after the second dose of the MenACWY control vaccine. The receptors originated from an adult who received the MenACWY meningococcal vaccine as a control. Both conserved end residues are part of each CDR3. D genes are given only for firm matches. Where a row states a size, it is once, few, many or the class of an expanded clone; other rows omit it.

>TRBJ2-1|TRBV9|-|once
TGTGCCAGCAGCCCTAATCACCGGGATGAGCAGTTCTTC
CASSPNHRDEQFF
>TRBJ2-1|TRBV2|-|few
TGTGCCAGCAGTGAAGAGAAGGGCGCGGACAATGAGCAGTTCTTC
CASSEEKGADNEQFF
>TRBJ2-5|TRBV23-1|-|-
TGCGCCAGCAGAAATCAGTGGCAAGAGACCCAGTACTTC
CASRNQWQETQYF
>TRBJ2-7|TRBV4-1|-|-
TGCGCCAGCAGCGGCGGGTTCTCCTACGAGCAGTACTTC
CASSGGFSYEQYF
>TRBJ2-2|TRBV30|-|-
TGTGCCTGGAGGCTTGGGGTTTTAATCCCGCGGATTAACACCGGGGAGCTGTTTTTT
CAWRLGVLIPRINTGELFF
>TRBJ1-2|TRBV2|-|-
TGTGCCAGCAGCCCACAGGGTCTAGAGGCCTATGGCTACACCTTC
CASSPQGLEAYGYTF
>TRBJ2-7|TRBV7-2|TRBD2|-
TGTGCCAGCAGCGGCGGGGGATCCTACGAGCAGTACTTC
CASSGGGSYEQYF
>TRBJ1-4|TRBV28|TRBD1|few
TGTGCCAGCAGCCGCGGGACAGAAACTAATGAAAAACTGTTTTTT
CASSRGTETNEKLFF
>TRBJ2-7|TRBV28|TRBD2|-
TGTGCCAGTAACAACCCCGGGACTAGCGGTTACGAGCAGTACTTC
CASNNPGTSGYEQYF
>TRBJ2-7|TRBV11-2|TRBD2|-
TGTGCCAGCAGCTTAGGTCGGACTAGCGGGAGTCGCGAGCAGTACTTC
CASSLGRTSGSREQYF
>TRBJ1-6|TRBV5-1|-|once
TGCGCCAGCAGCTTGATACCCGGGGCCGGGAATTCACCCCTCCACTTT
CASSLIPGAGNSPLHF
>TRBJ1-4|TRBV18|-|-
TGTGCCAGCTCCCCTGACACTGAAGTCGAAAAACTGTTTTTT
CASSPDTEVEKLFF
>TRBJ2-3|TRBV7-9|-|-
TGTGCCAGCAGCACACGGACGAGCACAGATACGCAGTATTTT
CASSTRTSTDTQYF
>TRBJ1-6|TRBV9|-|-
TGTGCCAGCAGCGTAGGTCGACAGCTCGGGAATTCACCCCTCCACTTT
CASSVGRQLGNSPLHF
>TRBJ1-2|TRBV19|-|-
TGTGCCAGTAGTCGGGTGGATGCTAACTATGGCTACACCTTC
CASSRVDANYGYTF
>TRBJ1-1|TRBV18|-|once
TGTGCCAGCTCACTACCCCCGCGGTTAAACACTGAAGCTTTCTTT
CASSLPPRLNTEAFF
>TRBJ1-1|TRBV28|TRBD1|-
TGTGCCAGCAGGCTCCCGGGACAGGCGAACACTGAAGCTTTCTTT
CASRLPGQANTEAFF
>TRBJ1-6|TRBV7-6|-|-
TGTGCCAGCAGCCTCCAATCGCCCCCGACGAATTCACCCCTCCACTTT
CASSLQSPPTNSPLHF
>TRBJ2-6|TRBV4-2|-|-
TGTGCCAGCAGCCTTGACAGCTCTGGGGCCAACGTCCTGACTTTC
CASSLDSSGANVLTF
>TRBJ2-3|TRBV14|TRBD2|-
TGTGCCAGCAGCCGGTCACTAGCGGGAAGGGCAGATACGCAGTATTTT
CASSRSLAGRADTQYF
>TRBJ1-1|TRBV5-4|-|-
TGTGCCAGCACTCTCGGGGCAGAACTGAACACTGAAGCTTTCTTT
CASTLGAELNTEAFF
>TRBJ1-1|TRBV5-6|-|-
TGTGCCAGCAGCTTTGGGTTGGACGCTTTCTTT
CASSFGLDAFF
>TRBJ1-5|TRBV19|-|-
TGTGCCAGTAGTATGACAGGCCATCAGCCCCAGCATTTT
CASSMTGHQPQHF